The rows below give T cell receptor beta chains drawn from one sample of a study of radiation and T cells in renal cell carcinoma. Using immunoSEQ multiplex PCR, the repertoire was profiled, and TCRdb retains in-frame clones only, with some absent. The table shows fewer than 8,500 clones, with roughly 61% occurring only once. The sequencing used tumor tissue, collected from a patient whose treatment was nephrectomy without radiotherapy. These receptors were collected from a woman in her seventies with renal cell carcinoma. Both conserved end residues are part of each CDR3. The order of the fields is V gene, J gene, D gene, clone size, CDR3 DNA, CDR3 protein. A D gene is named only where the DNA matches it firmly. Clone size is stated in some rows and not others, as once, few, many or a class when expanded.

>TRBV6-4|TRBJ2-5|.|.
TGTGCCAGCAGTGAACCAAGCAGCCCGAACAGGGAGACCCAGTACTTC
CASSEPSSPNRETQYF
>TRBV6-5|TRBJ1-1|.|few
TGTGCCAGCAGTTTGGAGGGGAACACTGAAGCTTTCTTT
CASSLEGNTEAFF
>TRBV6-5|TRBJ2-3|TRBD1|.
TGTGCCAGCAGTTCCCCCGACAGGGGCAAAGATACGCAGTATTTT
CASSSPDRGKDTQYF
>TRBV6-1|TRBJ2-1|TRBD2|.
TGTGCCAGCAGTGCGGCTAGCGGGGGGTACAATGAGCAGTTCTTC
CASSAASGGYNEQFF
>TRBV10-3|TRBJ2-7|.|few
TGTGCCATCAGTAGTACAGGGGAGGCCTACGAGCAGTACTTC
CAISSTGEAYEQYF
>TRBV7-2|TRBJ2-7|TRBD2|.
TGTGCCAGCAGCCAGAGACTAGCGGGGGCCCAAGGCGAGCAGTACTTC
CASSQRLAGAQGEQYF
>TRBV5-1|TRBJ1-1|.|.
TGCGCCAGCGTCGCCGTGAGGGGGACTGAAGCTTTCTTT
CASVAVRGTEAFF
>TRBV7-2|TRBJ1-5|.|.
TGTGCCAGCAGCTTGGCGGTCTCTGACAATCAGCCCCAGCATTTT
CASSLAVSDNQPQHF
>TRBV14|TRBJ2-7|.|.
TGTGCCAGCAGCCAAGCCCGGGGATCCGGCGAGCAGTACTTC
CASSQARGSGEQYF
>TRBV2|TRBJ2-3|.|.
TGTGCCAGCATTTTAACAGATACGCAGTATTTT
CASILTDTQYF
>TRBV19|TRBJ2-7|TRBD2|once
TGTGCCAGTAGTATAAGCGTGGCGGGGGGGAACGAGCAGTACTTC
CASSISVAGGNEQYF
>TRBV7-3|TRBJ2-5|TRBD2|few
TGTGCCAGCAGCTTCCCCCCGGGACTAGCGGGGGTCACCCAAGAGACCCAGTACTTC
CASSFPPGLAGVTQETQYF
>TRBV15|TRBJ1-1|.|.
TGTGCCACCAGTTTCGCGGGTCGGACTGAAGCTTTCTTT
CATSFAGRTEAFF
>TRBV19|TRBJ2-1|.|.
TGTGCCAGTAGTGGGCAGGGCTCCCACAATGAGCAGTTCTTC
CASSGQGSHNEQFF
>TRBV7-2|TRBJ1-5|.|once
TGTGCCAGCAGCTTATACAGGGGCAATCAGCCCCAGCATTTT
CASSLYRGNQPQHF
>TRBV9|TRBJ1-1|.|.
TGTGCCAGCAGCCCCAACCCAACGGGGAGTGAAGCTTTCTTT
CASSPNPTGSEAFF
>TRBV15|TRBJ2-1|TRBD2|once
TGTGCCACCAGCAGAGAACTAGCGGGGTCCGGGAATGAGCAGTTCTTC
CATSRELAGSGNEQFF
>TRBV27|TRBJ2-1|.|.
TGTGCCAGCAGTCTATCAGACGTACTCTACAATGAGCAGTTCTTC
CASSLSDVLYNEQFF
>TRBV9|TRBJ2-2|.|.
TGTGCCAGCAGCGCGGGGGATATGTCCACCGGGGAGCTGTTTTTT
CASSAGDMSTGELFF
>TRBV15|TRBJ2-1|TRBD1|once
TGTGCCACCAGCAGAGATTGGACAGGGTTCAAGGAGCAGTTCTTC
CATSRDWTGFKEQFF
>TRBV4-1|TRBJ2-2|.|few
TGCGCCAGCAGCCAGGGCAGGGTGAGCACCGGGGAGCTGTTTTTT
CASSQGRVSTGELFF
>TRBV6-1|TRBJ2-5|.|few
TGTGCCAGCAGTCTAGTTTACAGGGAAGAGACCCAGTACTTC
CASSLVYREETQYF
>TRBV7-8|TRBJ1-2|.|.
TGTGCCAGCAGCTTAGATGTGCGCGGCTATGGCTACACCTTC
CASSLDVRGYGYTF
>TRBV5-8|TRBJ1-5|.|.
TGTGCCAGCAGCCCAGCAGGGGCTCCTAATCAGCCCCAGCATTTT
CASSPAGAPNQPQHF
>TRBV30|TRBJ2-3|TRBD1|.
TGTGCCTGGGACGTTTCAGGGGGCTTCACAGATACGCAGTATTTT
CAWDVSGGFTDTQYF
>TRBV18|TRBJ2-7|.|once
TGTGCCAGCTCACCCGGGTCGATCAACGAGCAGTACTTC
CASSPGSINEQYF
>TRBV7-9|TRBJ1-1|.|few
TGTGCCAGCAGTCAAATGGAAACTGAAGCTTTCTTT
CASSQMETEAFF
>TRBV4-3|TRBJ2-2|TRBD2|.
TGCGCCAGCAGCCAAGATTGGCTAGCGGGGGACACCGGGGAGCTGTTTTTT
CASSQDWLAGDTGELFF
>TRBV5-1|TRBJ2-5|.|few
TGCGCCAGCAGCTTGGCCGGCTACAGAGCAGAGACCCAGTACTTC
CASSLAGYRAETQYF
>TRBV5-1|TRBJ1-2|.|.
TGCGCCAGCAGCTTGGACGGCGGAACAGGGGGCTACACCTTC
CASSLDGGTGGYTF
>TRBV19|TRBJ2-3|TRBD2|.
TGTGCCAGTAGTATGGGCGGGGGGCCAGATACGCAGTATTTT
CASSMGGGPDTQYF
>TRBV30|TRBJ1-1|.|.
TGTGCCTGGGGCCGCACGGTTCCGCTGAACACTGAAGCTTTCTTT
CAWGRTVPLNTEAFF
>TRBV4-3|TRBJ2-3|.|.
TGCGCCAGCAGCCAAGGTGGCCCTGCGCCAGATACGCAGTATTTT
CASSQGGPAPDTQYF
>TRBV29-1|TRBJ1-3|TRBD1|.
TGCAGCGTTGAAGGCACAGGGGGCGATAATGGAAACACCATATATTTT
CSVEGTGGDNGNTIYF
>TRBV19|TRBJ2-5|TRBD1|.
TGTGCCAGTAGCCGGACAGGGTATCCAGAGACCCAGTACTTC
CASSRTGYPETQYF
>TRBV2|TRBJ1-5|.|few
TGTGCCAGCAGTGAAGCGGTGGGGGACCAGCCCCAGCATTTT
CASSEAVGDQPQHF
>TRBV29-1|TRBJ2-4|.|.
TGCAGCGTTGCTCCGGGGCTAGCCAAAAACATTCAGTACTTC
CSVAPGLAKNIQYF
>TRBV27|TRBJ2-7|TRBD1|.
TGTGCCAGCAGTTTCTCGTCACACACAGGGGTGCGGGAGCAGTACTTC
CASSFSSHTGVREQYF
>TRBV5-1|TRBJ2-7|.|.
TGCGCCAGCAGCCATACGGAACAAACCTACGAGCAGTACTTC
CASSHTEQTYEQYF
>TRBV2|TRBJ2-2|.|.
TGTGCCAGCAGTTCGGACGGGACCGGGGAGCTGTTTTTT
CASSSDGTGELFF
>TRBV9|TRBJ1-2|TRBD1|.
TGTGCCAGCACCCCGAAACAGGGGAAGAACTATGGCTACACCTTC
CASTPKQGKNYGYTF
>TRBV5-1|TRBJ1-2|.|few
TGCGCCAGCAGCTTGGAAGGGGGGTATGGCTACACCTTC
CASSLEGGYGYTF
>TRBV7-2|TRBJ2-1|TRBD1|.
TGTGCCAGCAGCTCAGTACGTCCGGGACAGGTTAGCTCCTACAATGAGCAGTTCTTC
CASSSVRPGQVSSYNEQFF
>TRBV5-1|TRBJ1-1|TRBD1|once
TGCGCCAGCAGCTCGGGAGGACAGGAGAACACTGAAGCTTTCTTT
CASSSGGQENTEAFF
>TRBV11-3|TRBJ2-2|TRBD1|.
TGTGCCAGCAGCCCAGGGACAGTCGGCACCGGGGAGCTGTTTTTT
CASSPGTVGTGELFF
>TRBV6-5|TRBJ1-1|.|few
TGTGCCAGCAACGGGTGGGGGGAGCAGAACACTGAAGCTTTCTTT
CASNGWGEQNTEAFF
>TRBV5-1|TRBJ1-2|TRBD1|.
TGCGCCAGCAGTCGGACGACAGGGGGCACGGGCTACACCTTC
CASSRTTGGTGYTF
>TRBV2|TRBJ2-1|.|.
TGTGCCAGCAGTGGCCCGGCCAGGCAAGGTGAGCAGTTCTTC
CASSGPARQGEQFF
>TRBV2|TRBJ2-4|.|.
TGTGCCAGCAAGACGGTCCGGCTAGCCAAAAACATTCAGTACTTC
CASKTVRLAKNIQYF
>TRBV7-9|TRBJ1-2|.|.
TGTGCCAGCAGCTTAGAGGGCGTCCACTCGGGCTACACCTTC
CASSLEGVHSGYTF
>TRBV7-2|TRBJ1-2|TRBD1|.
TGTGCCAGCAGACCAGGACAGGGTCGAGAGGGCTACACCTTC
CASRPGQGREGYTF
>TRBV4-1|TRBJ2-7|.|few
TGCGCCAGCAGCCAAGGCGTTGAGCAGTACTTC
CASSQGVEQYF
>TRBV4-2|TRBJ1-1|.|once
TGTGCCAGCACACGGCCGACGGCTAATTTAATGAACACTGAAGCTTTCTTT
CASTRPTANLMNTEAFF
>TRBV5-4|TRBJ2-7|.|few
TGTGCCAGCAGCGCCGGGACGGGACTCTACGAGCAGTACTTC
CASSAGTGLYEQYF
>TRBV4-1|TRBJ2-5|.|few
TGCGCCAGCAGCCAAGCAGCTAACCGGGGGCAATGGGGAGAGACCCAGTACTTC
CASSQAANRGQWGETQYF